These 11 T cell receptor beta chains were all obtained from the same sample, sequenced in a study of T-cell reconstitution after alpha-beta-depleted transplantation in children. Preparation of the TCRbeta library involved a method that used unique molecular identifiers. One entry per CDR3 protein results from TCRdb running MiXCR on the PCR reads. The repertoire consists of roughly 220,000 distinct CDR3 sequences, with roughly a tenth occurring once and the leading ten covering over 4.5%. This specimen was PBMCs from the stem cell graft donor, taken from the stem cell graft. The receptors derive from a human donor who donated a stem cell graft to a child with SCID.

The table lists this clonotype with many counts. The gene calls are TRBV7-9 and TRBJ1-2; D is undetermined. The length of the CDR3 is 12 residues. Trimming stripped 2 bases from V and 10 bases from J, with 11 bases between. CDR1 and CDR2 (germline): SEHNR, FQNEAQ (reference sequence). CDR3 sequence (DNA): TGTGCCAGCAGCTTAATTTCGCAGAACTACACCTTC. Its protein product is CASSLISQNYTF.

This clonotype was counted at least ten times. The chain combines TRBV12-3 or TRBV12-4 with TRBJ2-7, with a possible D match to TRBD2 (5 bases). V was pared by 5 bases and J by 2 bases, with 10 bases between. This CDR3 is built from 13 residues. The CDR3 nucleotides are TGTGCCAGCAGTCGGGATCTCACCTACGAGCAGTACTTC. This translates into CASSRDLTYEQYF.

This clonotype occurred many times. The V and J genes are TRBV7-2 and TRBJ2-7; the D is unclear. With 1 base removed from V and 4 bases from J, the gap between germline ends came to 5 bases. Per the germline V gene, CDR1 is SGHTA and CDR2 is FQGNSA. The CDR3 is 12 residues long. The CDR3 protein is CASSLDWYEQYF. DNA of the CDR3: TGTGCCAGCAGCTTAGATTGGTACGAGCAGTACTTC.

The CDR3 bases are TGTGCCAGCAGCTTAGATCGCGGGGGAACAGATACGCAGTATTTT. This translates into CASSLDRGGTDTQYF. The chain uses TRBV11-2 and TRBJ2-3, with 7 bases lining up with TRBD2. V shed 0 bases and J 3 bases; nucleotides not matched to a gene: 3. This CDR3 has 15 amino acids. Per the germline V gene, CDR1 is SGHAT and CDR2 is FQNNGV.

This clonotype was observed at least ten times. The chain recombines TRBV27 with TRBJ1-4, with D possibly being TRBD1 (5 bases). The CDR3 covers 15 residues. CDR1 MNHEY and CDR2 SMNVEV come from the germline V gene (reference sequence). V shed 7 bases and J shed 7 bases, with 19 bases lying between them. CDR3 bases: TGTGCCAGCACCCGGTGGGGGGTTATGGGTGAAAAACTGTTTTTT. This encodes CASTRWGVMGEKLFF.

This clonotype has at least ten counts. The gene calls are TRBV4-2 and TRBJ1-1; TRBD1 is a possible D gene (6 bases). CDR1 and CDR2 from the germline V gene are LGHNA and YNFKEQ. The CDR3 is 16 amino acids. The germline V and J ends were trimmed by 4 bases and 3 bases, with 18 bases remaining between them. This CDR3 is CASSPGSGEADTEAFF. CDR3 nucleotide sequence: TGTGCCAGCAGCCCTGGGTCAGGGGAGGCGGACACTGAAGCTTTCTTT.

The chain uses TRBV3-1 and TRBJ2-1; 8 positions match TRBD1. The CDR3 has 15 amino acids. Germline assignment: CDR1 LGHDT and CDR2 YNNKEL (reference sequence). J lost 6 bases, V lost 4 bases, and 8 bases had no gene match. CDR3 sequence (DNA): TGTGCCAGCAGCCTCCCTGCCAGGGGGCTCAATGAGCAGTTCTTC. It encodes CASSLPARGLNEQFF.

This clonotype was observed at least ten times. The chain's CDR3 is CASSFPRGDSAFF. In nucleotides, the CDR3 is TGTGCCAGCAGCTTCCCTCGTGGGGACAGCGCTTTCTTT. V usage is TRBV5-4 and J usage is TRBJ1-1; the match to TRBD1 covers 7 bases. The CDR3 is made up of 13 amino acids. Germline V gives CDR1 SGHNT, CDR2 YYREEE (reference sequence). V was pared by 2 bases and J by 11 bases, with 9 bases of the junction left unmatched.

This clonotype was seen ten or more times. This chain links TRBV20-1 with TRBJ2-5; D not resolved. The length of the CDR3 is 11 residues. With 8 bases removed from V and 0 bases from J, the gap between germline ends came to 7 bases. Germline V lookup: CDR1 DFQATT, CDR2 SNEGSKA (reference sequence). The CDR3 sequence: CSPQYQETQYF. The DNA of the CDR3 is TGCAGTCCCCAGTACCAAGAGACCCAGTACTTC.

In this sample, this clonotype turned up many times. V usage is TRBV19 and J usage is TRBJ2-5, with 13 bases identical to TRBD2. Germline loops: CDR1 LNHDA, CDR2 SQIVND (reference sequence). CDR3 length equals 18 residues. The ends lost 5 bases at V and 4 bases at J; junction bases unmatched: 13. Written as DNA, the CDR3 is TGTGCCAGTAGTCCGCGAATTCCTGGACTAGCGGGGGCAGAGACCCAGTACTTC. As protein: CASSPRIPGLAGAETQYF.

This clonotype was recorded many times. The chain uses TRBV6-4 and TRBJ2-3; 14 bases match TRBD2. With 0 bases clipped from V and 4 bases from J, the junction kept 0 bases outside the gene matches. The CDR3 is made up of 16 amino acids. Germline CDR1 reads MRHNA; CDR2 reads SNTAGT. CDR3 residues: CASSDSTSGGADTQYF. In nucleotides, the CDR3 is TGTGCCAGCAGTGACTCGACTAGCGGGGGGGCAGATACGCAGTATTTT.